This T cell receptor (beta chain) is from a study of monozygotic twins with cystic fibrosis. At the level of the study: Library input was about 3 micrograms of fragmented DNA, with 15 PCR cycles. Whole-study findings and limits: V usage most resembled the co-twin in 13 of 16 pairs. Nucleotide-identical clonotype sharing was significantly higher within monozygotic CF twin pairs than between unrelated CF individuals.

This clone is a singleton in its sample. Its antigen remains unidentified. Germline CDR1 reads MGHDK; CDR2 reads SYGVNS. This CDR3 spans 14 amino acids. The V gene lost 2 bases and the J gene lost 5 bases, with 13 bases spanning the gap. Libraries were prepared by immunoSEQ multiplex PCR; TCRdb keeps only in-frame clonotypes and omits some of them. Among some 35,000 clones listed, roughly three fifths were seen once. The chain joins TRBV25-1 to TRBJ2-7, with D possibly TRBD1 on 6 matching bases. The source material was blood. The TCR comes from a girl between 5 and 17 years old with cystic fibrosis. CDR3 sequence: CASSEPGTIHEQYF. CDR3 nucleotides: TGTGCCAGCAGTGAACCCGGGACAATCCACGAGCAGTACTTC.